Listed below are T cell receptor beta chains from one sample, sequenced in a study of blood T cells in healthy people across ages. TCRdb reprocessed the 5' RACE reads with MiXCR, giving one entry per CDR3 protein. The profile shows over 1,500,000 distinct CDR3 sequences, just under 50% of them singletons. The specimen was blood. These TCRs come from a woman between 40 and 55 years old in good health. The CDR3 runs from the conserved cysteine through the conserved F or W. D genes are given only for firm matches. Size tells how often a clone was seen (once, few, many) or the class of an expanded clone, and some rows leave it out.

j_gene,abundance,d_gene,v_gene,CDR3aa,CDR3nt
TRBJ2-6,few,.,TRBV2,CASTLASGANVLTF,TGTGCCAGCACCCTAGCCTCTGGGGCCAACGTCCTGACTTTC
TRBJ2-7,.,.,TRBV7-9,CASSFHQLSYEQYF,TGTGCCAGCAGCTTTCATCAACTCTCCTACGAGCAGTACTTC
TRBJ2-7,.,TRBD2,TRBV11-2,CASSSMRGAGLNEQYF,TGTGCCAGCAGCTCAATGCGGGGGGCGGGCTTGAATGAGCAGTACTTC
TRBJ1-6,.,.,TRBV20-1,CSARHDSGSNSPLHF,TGCAGTGCTAGACACGACAGCGGCAGTAATTCACCCCTCCACTTT
TRBJ1-2,.,.,TRBV6-5,CASSYGVRTVFNYGYTF,TGTGCCAGCAGTTACGGGGTCCGGACAGTATTCAACTATGGCTACACCTTC
TRBJ1-2,.,.,TRBV4-3,CVSSQAQGSHYGYTF,TGCGTCAGCAGCCAAGCTCAGGGGTCGCACTATGGCTACACCTTC
TRBJ2-7,.,.,TRBV6-1,CASRNLGLGIYEQYF,TGTGCCAGCAGGAACCTCGGACTGGGTATCTACGAGCAGTACTTC
TRBJ2-5,.,.,TRBV29-1,CSVAPEGGSGTQYF,TGCAGCGTTGCTCCAGAGGGGGGGAGTGGGACCCAGTACTTC
TRBJ2-5,once,TRBD1,TRBV28,CASSAGTGTLAQYF,TGTGCCAGCAGTGCGGGGACAGGCACCTTGGCCCAGTACTTC
TRBJ2-7,few,.,TRBV9,CASSVEPANYYEQYF,TGTGCCAGCAGCGTAGAGCCAGCTAACTACTACGAGCAGTACTTC
TRBJ2-5,.,.,TRBV11-2,CASRPGPGATGTQYF,TGTGCCAGCAGGCCTGGACCCGGGGCGACAGGGACCCAGTACTTC
TRBJ2-1,.,TRBD2,TRBV4-2,CASSQDSAGGLKEQFF,TGTGCCAGCAGCCAAGATTCAGCGGGGGGGCTAAAGGAGCAGTTCTTC
TRBJ1-2,.,TRBD1,TRBV6-5,CASSRLQGAYGYTF,TGTGCCAGCAGCCGACTACAGGGGGCCTATGGCTACACCTTC
TRBJ1-2,.,.,TRBV7-2,CASSLTVGRPGGGYTF,TGTGCCAGCAGCTTAACAGTAGGGCGCCCTGGAGGCGGCTACACCTTC
TRBJ2-1,few,TRBD2,TRBV20-1,CSARAAWTSGGEAYNEQFF,TGCAGTGCTAGAGCTGCTTGGACTAGCGGGGGGGAGGCCTACAATGAGCAGTTCTTC
TRBJ1-1,.,TRBD1,TRBV6-2/TRBV6-3,CASSRTGQGHTEAFF,TGTGCCAGCAGTCGGACAGGGCAGGGGCACACTGAAGCTTTCTTT
TRBJ2-7,.,TRBD1,TRBV18,CASSPLIGTGNTYEQYF,TGTGCCAGCTCACCGTTAATAGGGACAGGCAATACCTACGAGCAGTACTTC
TRBJ2-2,.,.,TRBV5-1,CASSTGTGELFF,TGCGCCAGCAGCACGGGGACCGGGGAGCTGTTTTTT
TRBJ2-1,.,TRBD2,TRBV6-5,CASSYFPPAAGGGEQFF,TGTGCCAGCAGTTACTTCCCCCCTGCGGCGGGGGGCGGAGAGCAGTTCTTC
TRBJ2-5,.,TRBD2,TRBV5-1,CASSLTSGGRGTQYF,TGCGCCAGCAGCTTGACTAGCGGGGGACGCGGGACCCAGTACTTC
TRBJ2-5,.,.,TRBV14,CASSQGAINRGEKGDPYQETQYF,TGTGCCAGCAGCCAAGGAGCCATAAATAGGGGCGAAAAAGGGGATCCGTACCAAGAGACCCAGTACTTC
TRBJ2-4,.,.,TRBV24-1,CATSDPRGENIQYF,TGTGCCACCAGTGATCCCCGAGGGGAAAACATTCAGTACTTC
TRBJ2-1,few,TRBD1,TRBV4-1,CASSQGRRTGSYNEQFF,TGCGCCAGCAGCCAAGGAAGGCGGACAGGCTCCTACAATGAGCAGTTCTTC
TRBJ2-5,few,.,TRBV20-1,CSASLAQETQYF,TGCAGTGCTAGTCTAGCCCAAGAGACCCAGTACTTC